This T cell receptor beta chain comes out of a study of regulatory T cells in long-lasting Graves disease. Both iRepertoire HTBI primers and Arm-PCR of CDR3 regions were used to build the TCR beta libraries. Using its own MiXCR run on the multiplex PCR reads, TCRdb lists one record per CDR3 protein. The sample has a few hundred thousand distinct CDR3 sequences, 10% to 15% seen once. Trimming left V 7 bases short and J 7 bases short, with 16 bases between. The CDR3 contains 13 residues. Time point in this sample: newly diagnosed GD, antithyroid drugs for less than 3 months. PBMC RNA served as the TCR library source. The sample holds many counts of this clonotype. This same sample was also part of a study on T cells in Graves' hyperthyroidism and ophthalmopathy. From that report: The authors deemed Graves' hyperthyroidism stable absent ophthalmopathy progression within 18 months. Hyperthyroidism in the patients, aged 18 to 65, was newly diagnosed and under 2 months in duration. The HTBI set primed first-round TCR CDR3 RT-PCR. Ophthalmopathy could be told apart from stable hyperthyroidism with a 13 V-J model.

The sample consisted of peripheral blood mononuclear cells (PBMCs), taken at new diagnosis, from a patient treated with antithyroid drugs. The receptor comes from a woman aged 18-29 years with Graves disease. The chain couples TRBV12-3 or TRBV12-4 to TRBJ1-1, with D possibly TRBD1 on 6 matching bases. Written as DNA, the CDR3 is TGTGCCAGCACAGCCAGGGGTTTTCGTGAAGCTTTCTTT. Its protein is CASTARGFREAFF.